This entry lists 19 T cell receptor beta chains sequenced from one sample in a study of T cells in Graves' hyperthyroidism and ophthalmopathy. The CDR3 regions of TCR beta were amplified from RNA transcripts. The HTBI set primed first-round TCR CDR3 RT-PCR. TCRdb redid the calling of the multiplex PCR reads with MiXCR, one entry per CDR3 protein. The sample carries roughly 530,000 distinct CDR3 sequences, about 15% recorded once. Input material: blood. These receptor sequences come from a woman between 18 and 30 years old with Graves' ophthalmopathy.

This clonotype turned up a few times. The chain joins TRBV4-1 to TRBJ1-2, with 9 bases lining up with TRBD1. Per the germline V gene, CDR1 is MGHRA and CDR2 is YSYEKL. The length of the CDR3 is 13 residues. Trimming at V came to 2 bases and at J to 7 bases, leaving 2 bases not matched to a gene. CDR3 sequence: CASSQTGGGGYTF. The DNA for the CDR3 is TGCGCCAGCAGCCAAACAGGGGGCGGTGGCTACACCTTC.

On this clonotype: A much larger clone differs by one base, so this may be a read error. This chain joins TRBV20-1 and TRBJ2-7; D might be TRBD2 (5 bases). Per the germline V gene, CDR1 is DFQATT and CDR2 is SNEGSKA (reference sequence). The CDR3 consists of 13 residues. CDR3 in DNA: TGCAGTGCTAGACCTCCTAGCTCCTACGAGCAGCACTTC. Amino acid sequence: CSARPPSSYEQHF.

CDR3 nucleotide sequence: TGTGCCAGTAGCCTGGAGAGTATCTATGGCTACACCTTC. It yields the protein CASSLESIYGYTF. The V gene is TRBV19, the J gene TRBJ1-2; D remains unclear. The germline gives CDR1 LNHDA, CDR2 SQIVND (reference sequence). Trimming removed 6 bases at V and 4 bases at J, with 12 bases between. This CDR3 is built from 13 residues.

This clonotype was observed at least ten times. The genes are TRBV7-2 and TRBJ1-1; a weak D match, TRBD1 (5 bases). In germline, CDR1 is SGHTA, CDR2 FQGNSA. The CDR3 consists of 14 residues. V gave up 4 bases and J gave up 2 bases, with 11 bases separating them. Written as DNA, the CDR3 is TGTGCCAGCAGCTACGCCGGACATAACACTGAAGCTTTCTTT. The encoded protein is CASSYAGHNTEAFF.

The chain has TRBV4-1 and TRBJ2-3; D not certain. The CDR3 has 17 residues. V was shortened by 1 base and J by 4 bases, with 18 bases between the two germline ends. The germline V gene has CDR1 MGHRA and CDR2 YSYEKL. The CDR3 DNA is TGCGCCAGCAGCCAAGTGGATCTGGGGTTTCCTTCAGATACGCAGTATTTT. It translates to CASSQVDLGFPSDTQYF.

The chain joins TRBV4-1 to TRBJ2-7, with TRBD2 matching over 10 bases. Germline CDR1 reads MGHRA; CDR2 reads YSYEKL. V lost 3 bases, J lost 6 bases, and 8 bases stayed unmatched. The CDR3 contains 15 residues. CDR3 sequence: CASSQLAGVGGEQYF. CDR3 in DNA: TGCGCCAGCAGCCAGCTAGCGGGAGTGGGGGGCGAGCAGTACTTC.

The CDR3 bases are TGTGCCAGCAGCGGCCGGACTAGCACAGATACGCAGTATTTT. As protein: CASSGRTSTDTQYF. This sequence joins TRBV11-2 and TRBJ2-3; D perhaps matches TRBD2 (5 bases). Trimming shortened V by 5 bases and J by 0 bases, and 9 bases separated the two germline ends. Germline loops: CDR1 SGHAT, CDR2 FQNNGV. CDR3 length: 14 amino acids.

This clonotype was seen ten or more times. The genes are TRBV2 and TRBJ1-2, with D uncertain. This CDR3 contains 13 residues. V dropped 7 bases and J dropped 3 bases, with 12 bases sitting between them. Germline V gene data show CDR1 as SNHLY and CDR2 as FYNNEI. The CDR3 nucleotides are TGTGCCAGCATTAGGACCGCCTACTATGGCTACACCTTC. It specifies CASIRTAYYGYTF.

Ten or more counts support this clonotype. The chain couples TRBV28 to TRBJ2-4; 13 nucleotides align to TRBD2. The V segment lost 6 bases and the J segment 2 bases; nucleotides outside the gene matches: 4. CDR1 and CDR2 from the germline V gene are MDHEN and SYDVKM. CDR3 length equals 16 residues. As DNA, the CDR3 is TGTGCCAGCAGAACTAGCGGGGGGGCTACCAAAAACATTCAGTACTTC. As protein: CASRTSGGATKNIQYF.

V usage is TRBV7-3 and J usage is TRBJ2-2, with a tentative D call TRBD2 (6 bases). Germline-derived CDR1 and CDR2 are SGHTA and FQGTGA. The CDR3 consists of 16 residues. Trimming left V 0 bases short and J 1 base short, with 9 bases between. Here the CDR3 reads CASSLTFGGNTGELFF. The CDR3 DNA is TGTGCCAGCAGCTTAACGTTCGGGGGGAACACCGGGGAGCTGTTTTTT.

In its sample, this clonotype was seen many times. The chain has TRBV28 and TRBJ1-1, with 9 bases lining up with TRBD1. Germline lookup yields CDR1 MDHEN and CDR2 SYDVKM. The CDR3 is made up of 13 amino acids. Losses at the gene ends were 11 bases for V and 3 bases for J; bases not matched to a gene: 7. The CDR3 DNA follows: TGTGCCTGGAGGGGGACAGGGCACACTGAAGCTTTCTTT. It codes for CAWRGTGHTEAFF. Full variable domain (remainder filled in from reference TRBV28 and TRBJ1-1): DVKVTQSSRYLVKRTGEKVFLECVQDMDHENMFWYRQDPGLGLRLIYFSYDVKMKEKGDIPEGYSVSREKKERFSLILESASTNQTSMYLCAWRGTGHTEAFFGQGTRLTVV.

The chain couples TRBV20-1 to TRBJ1-1; a possible D gene is TRBD1 (6 bases). The CDR3 is 13 amino acids. Per the germline V gene, CDR1 is DFQATT and CDR2 is SNEGSKA (reference sequence). V was cut by 1 base and J by 9 bases, with 15 bases left in between. CDR3 amino acids: CSARGTVASQAFF. DNA of the CDR3: TGCAGTGCTAGAGGGACAGTAGCCTCTCAAGCTTTCTTT.

This chain links TRBV7-9 with TRBJ1-3; the D gene is possibly TRBD1 (5 bases). CDR1 is SEHNR and CDR2 is FQNEAQ in the germline V gene (reference sequence). This CDR3 spans 16 amino acids. The V end lost 5 bases, the J end lost 4 bases, and 18 bases lay between the germline ends. The CDR3 sequence is CASSAQESGGGNTIYF. For the CDR3, the DNA is TGTGCCAGCAGCGCACAGGAGTCTGGTGGGGGAAACACCATATATTTT. Filled out from reference TRBV7-9 and TRBJ1-3, the complete variable domain reads DTGVSQNPRHKITKRGQNVTFRCDPISEHNRLYWYRQTLGQGPEFLTYFQNEAQLEKSRLLSDRFSAERPKGSFSTLEIQRTEQGDSAMYLCASSAQESGGGNTIYFGEGSWLTVV.

This clonotype was detected ten times or more. This chain joins TRBV2 and TRBJ2-5; either TRBD1 or TRBD2 may supply D (5 bases each). Between the trimmed V and J ends, which lost 3 bases and 10 bases, there was a span of 9 bases. Germline V gene lookup returns CDR1 SNHLY and CDR2 FYNNEI. The CDR3 spans 11 residues. The CDR3 sequence: CASSDRELQYF. The CDR3 bases are TGTGCCAGCAGTGACAGGGAGCTCCAGTACTTC. Together with reference TRBV2 and TRBJ2-5, the CDR3 gives the full variable domain: EPEVTQTPSHQVTQMGQEVILRCVPISNHLYFYWYRQILGQKVEFLVSFYNNEISEKSEIFDDQFSVERPDGSNFTLKIRSTKLEDSAMYFCASSDRELQYFGPGTRLLVL.

This clonotype occurred many times. The rearrangement joins TRBV12-3 or TRBV12-4 to TRBJ2-7, with a tentative D call TRBD2 (6 bases). The length of the CDR3 is 17 residues. Trimming took 5 bases from V and 3 from J, leaving 23 bases between them. CDR3 coding DNA: TGTGCCAGCAGTCCTGGAGGGCAGGGCATTATTTTCTACGAGCAGTACTTC. Its protein is CASSPGGQGIIFYEQYF.

This clonotype showed up many times. This chain links TRBV11-2 with TRBJ2-1; 11 bases match TRBD1. V lost 0 bases, J lost 7 bases, and 8 bases stayed unmatched. The CDR3 covers 17 residues. Looked up from germline, CDR1 is SGHAT and CDR2 is FQNNGV. CDR3 residues: CASSLDPGQGAYNEQFF. CDR3 coding DNA: TGTGCCAGCAGCTTAGATCCCGGACAGGGGGCTTATAATGAGCAGTTCTTC.

This rearrangement joins TRBV6-2 or TRBV6-3 to TRBJ2-3; 9 positions agree with TRBD2. Germline lookup yields CDR1 MNHEY and CDR2 SVGEGT. Trimming at V came to 5 bases and at J to 1 base, leaving 4 bases not matched to a gene. The CDR3 contains 15 residues. The CDR3 spells CASSEIAGGTDTQYF. CDR3 nucleotide sequence: TGTGCCAGCAGTGAGATAGCGGGAGGCACAGATACGCAGTATTTT.

The V gene is TRBV9, the J gene TRBJ1-4; no reliable D call. The ends were cut back, 0 bases at V and 6 bases at J, with 12 bases in the middle. CDR1 and CDR2 (germline): SGDLS, YYNGEE. The CDR3 spans 15 residues. In DNA, the CDR3 is TGTGCCAGCAGCGTAGAAGGCAGACCTTATGAAAAACTGTTTTTT. Translated, it gives CASSVEGRPYEKLFF.

The chain has TRBV4-1 and TRBJ1-3, with D hard to call. In germline, CDR1 is MGHRA, CDR2 YSYEKL. V was cut by 2 bases and J by 0 bases, with 14 bases left in between. The CDR3 is made up of 17 amino acids. CDR3 sequence (DNA): TGCGCCAGCAGCCAATTGGGCCGGAGGAGCTCTGGAAACACCATATATTTT. Residues: CASSQLGRRSSGNTIYF.